This TCR beta chain was sequenced during a study of CD8 T cells in Susac syndrome. TCR beta from blood CD8+ and CD4+ T cells was sequenced. The authors negatively isolated CD8+ and CD4+ T cells and FACS-enriched TEMRA cells. Whole-study findings and limits: The TCR sequencing and HLA analysis in the study involved a relatively small number of individuals, as the study acknowledged.

This CDR3 is built from 15 residues. With V trimmed by 4 bases and J by 5 bases, 7 bases remained unmatched. Per the germline V gene, CDR1 is SGHTA and CDR2 is FQGTGA. Concerning this clonotype itself: Its antigen is undetermined.

RNA was extracted with the RNeasy kit, and a quantity of about 0.45 to 1 ug was reverse transcribed using random hexamers. Multiplex immunoSEQ PCR targeted 54 Vbeta and 13 Jbeta TCR beta segments. TCRdb ran MiXCR on the immunoSEQ multiplex PCR reads and lists one entry per CDR3 protein. The data hold 45,000 to 60,000 distinct CDR3 sequences, with around 93% observed a single time. The rearrangement uses TRBV7-3 and TRBJ2-3, with 9 positions matching TRBD1. The sample was CD8+ T cells from PBMCs. The source is a human donor with multiple sclerosis. For the CDR3, the DNA is TGTGCCAGCAGCTCGACAGGGGGATCTCAAGATACGCAGTATTTT. As protein: CASSSTGGSQDTQYF.